This T cell receptor beta chain was observed in a study of control samples from healthy donors and cancer patients. The table came from immunoSEQ multiplex PCR; TCRdb's copy has only in-frame clones and leaves some out. The sample includes fewer than 200,000 clones, almost 90% of them seen just once. V was clipped by 8 bases and J by 6 bases, with 16 bases between them. From germline, CDR1 is ENHRY and CDR2 SYGVKD. This CDR3 is 13 amino acids long. Sequenced material: blood. The chain uses TRBV10-3 and TRBJ1-2; weak D call: TRBD1 (5 bases). The receptor was isolated from a woman aged 45-59 years in good health. CDR3 sequence: CAIGLQGVDGYTF. CDR3 bases: TGTGCCATCGGGTTGCAGGGAGTGGATGGCTACACCTTC.